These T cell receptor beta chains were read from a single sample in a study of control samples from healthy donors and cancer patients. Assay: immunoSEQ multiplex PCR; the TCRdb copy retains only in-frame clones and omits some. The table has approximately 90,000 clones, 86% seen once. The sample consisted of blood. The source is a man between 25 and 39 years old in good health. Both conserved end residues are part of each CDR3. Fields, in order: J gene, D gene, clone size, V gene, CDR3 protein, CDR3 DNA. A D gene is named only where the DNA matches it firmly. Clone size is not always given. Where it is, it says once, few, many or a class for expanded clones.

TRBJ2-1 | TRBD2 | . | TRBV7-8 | CASSFWASGGHNEQFF | TGTGCCAGCAGCTTTTGGGCTAGCGGGGGGCATAATGAGCAGTTCTTC
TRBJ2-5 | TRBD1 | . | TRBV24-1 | CATSDPVRTGERTQYF | TGTGCCACCAGTGATCCCGTGAGGACAGGGGAGAGGACCCAGTACTTC
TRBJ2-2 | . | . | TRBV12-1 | CASSFEAGTTNTGELFF | TGTGCCAGCAGCTTTGAGGCCGGGACAACGAACACCGGGGAGCTGTTTTTT
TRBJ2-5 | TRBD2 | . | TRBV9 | CASSVSRGQETQYF | TGTGCCAGCAGCGTATCGCGGGGGCAAGAGACCCAGTACTTC
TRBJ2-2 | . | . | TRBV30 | CAWSVMEGFTGELFF | TGTGCCTGGAGTGTGATGGAGGGATTCACCGGGGAGCTGTTTTTT
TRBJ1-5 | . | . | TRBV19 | CASSMEASNQPQHF | TGTGCCAGTAGTATGGAGGCTAGCAATCAGCCCCAGCATTTT
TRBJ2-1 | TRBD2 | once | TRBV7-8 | CASSLQAGGRNEQFF | TGTGCCAGCAGCTTACAAGCGGGGGGGCGCAATGAGCAGTTCTTC
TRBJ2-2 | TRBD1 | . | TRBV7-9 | CASSPGQGNTGELFF | TGTGCCAGCAGCCCGGGACAGGGTAACACCGGGGAGCTGTTTTTT
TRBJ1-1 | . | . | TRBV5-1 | CASSFQGPGVEAFF | TGCGCCAGCAGCTTCCAGGGGCCGGGGGTGGAAGCTTTCTTT
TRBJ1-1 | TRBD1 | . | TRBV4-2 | CASSQVGQGYTEAFF | TGTGCCAGCAGCCAAGTAGGACAGGGGTACACTGAAGCTTTCTTT
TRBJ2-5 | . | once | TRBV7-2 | CASSYQLDRQETQYF | TGTGCCAGCAGCTACCAACTGGACCGACAAGAGACCCAGTACTTC
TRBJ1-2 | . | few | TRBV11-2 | CASSQDPREPYGYTF | TGTGCCAGCAGCCAAGACCCCCGGGAGCCCTATGGCTACACCTTC
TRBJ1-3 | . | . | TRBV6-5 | CASSRTLDSGNTIYF | TGTGCCAGCAGTCGGACCCTAGACTCTGGAAACACCATATATTTT
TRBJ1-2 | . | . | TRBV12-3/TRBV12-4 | CASSFAGGYGYTF | TGTGCCAGCAGTTTCGCTGGGGGGTATGGCTACACCTTC
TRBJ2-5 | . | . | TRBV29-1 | CSVEAGEETQYF | TGCAGCGTTGAAGCTGGGGAAGAGACCCAGTACTTC
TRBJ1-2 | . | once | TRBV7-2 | CASSFALLQGYGYTF | TGTGCCAGCAGCTTCGCCCTTCTACAGGGCTATGGCTACACCTTC
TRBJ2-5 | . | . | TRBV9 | CASSVGSNVRDQETQYF | TGTGCCAGCAGCGTAGGATCTAATGTCAGGGATCAAGAGACCCAGTACTTC
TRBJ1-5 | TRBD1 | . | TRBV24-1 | CATGTGRNSNQPQHF | TGTGCCACCGGGACAGGGCGAAATAGCAATCAGCCCCAGCATTTT
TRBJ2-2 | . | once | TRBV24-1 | CATSDPRQNTGELFF | TGTGCCACCAGTGATCCTCGACAGAACACCGGGGAGCTGTTTTTT
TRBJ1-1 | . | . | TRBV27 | CVIGRVNTEAFF | TGTGTCATCGGCAGGGTGAACACTGAAGCTTTCTTT
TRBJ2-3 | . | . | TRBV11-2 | CASSLLGVDTQYF | TGTGCCAGCAGCCTCTTAGGCGTAGATACGCAGTATTTT
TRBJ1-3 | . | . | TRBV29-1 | CSVVKGNTIYF | TGCAGCGTTGTGAAAGGAAACACCATATATTTT
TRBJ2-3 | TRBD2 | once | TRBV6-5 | CASSFAGTTITDTQYF | TGTGCCAGCAGTTTCGCAGGGACTACTATCACAGATACGCAGTATTTT
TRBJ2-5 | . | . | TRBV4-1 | CASSQASGGTGLQETQYF | TGCGCCAGCAGCCAAGCTAGTGGGGGGACGGGACTTCAAGAGACCCAGTACTTC
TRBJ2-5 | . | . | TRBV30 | CAWSQGSETQYF | TGTGCCTGGAGTCAAGGGTCAGAGACCCAGTACTTC
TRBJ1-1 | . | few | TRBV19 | CASSIGPGQNTEAFF | TGTGCCAGTAGTATCGGGCCAGGGCAGAACACTGAAGCTTTCTTT
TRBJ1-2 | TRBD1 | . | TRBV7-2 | CASSPRGGTVGYTF | TGTGCCAGCAGCCCAAGAGGTGGGACAGTCGGCTACACCTTC
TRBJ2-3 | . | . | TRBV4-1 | CASSQVGRGPTDTQYF | TGCGCCAGCAGCCAAGTTGGGCGGGGCCCCACAGATACGCAGTATTTT
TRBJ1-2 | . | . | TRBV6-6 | CASSYSPNFNYGYTF | TGTGCCAGCAGTTACTCGCCGAATTTCAACTATGGCTACACCTTC
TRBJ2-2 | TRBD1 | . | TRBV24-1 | CATSDFKPGQGYTGELFF | TGTGCCACCAGTGATTTTAAGCCGGGACAGGGTTACACCGGGGAGCTGTTTTTT
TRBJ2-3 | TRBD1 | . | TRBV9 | CASSDRGLKDTQYF | TGTGCCAGCAGCGACAGGGGGCTTAAAGATACGCAGTATTTT
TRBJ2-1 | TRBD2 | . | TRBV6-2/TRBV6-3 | CASSAAGNEQFF | TGTGCCAGCAGCGCAGCGGGGAATGAGCAGTTCTTC
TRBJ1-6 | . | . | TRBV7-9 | CASSLFAANSPLHF | TGTGCCAGCAGCTTATTCGCAGCTAATTCACCCCTCCACTTT
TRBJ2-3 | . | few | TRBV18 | CASSPWDSGTDTQYF | TGTGCCAGCTCACCTTGGGACAGCGGGACAGATACGCAGTATTTT
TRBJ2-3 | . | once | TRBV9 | CASSSSRGGEGRNTQYF | TGTGCCAGCAGCTCCAGTAGGGGGGGAGAAGGACGAAATACGCAGTATTTT
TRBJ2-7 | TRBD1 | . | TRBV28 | CASSPPGTGTYEQYF | TGTGCCAGCAGCCCTCCGGGGACAGGAACCTACGAGCAGTACTTC
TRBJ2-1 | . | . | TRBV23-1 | CASSSDSHNEQFF | TGCGCCAGCAGTTCGGACAGTCACAATGAGCAGTTCTTC
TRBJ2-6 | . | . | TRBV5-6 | CASSFADGSSGANVLTF | TGTGCCAGCAGCTTCGCGGATGGAAGCTCTGGGGCCAACGTCCTGACTTTC
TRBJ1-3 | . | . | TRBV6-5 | CASYSSGNTIYF | TGTGCCAGCTACAGCTCTGGAAACACCATATATTTT
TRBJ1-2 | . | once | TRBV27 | CASSLAGPPNYGYTF | TGTGCCAGCAGTTTGGCAGGCCCACCTAACTATGGCTACACCTTC
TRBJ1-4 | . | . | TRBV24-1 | CATSRAGNEKLFF | TGTGCCACCAGTCGGGCAGGGAATGAAAAACTGTTTTTT
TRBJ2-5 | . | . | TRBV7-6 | CASSLAADVDRPREYF | TGTGCCAGCAGCTTAGCGGCGGATGTGGACCGGCCGAGGGAGTACTTC
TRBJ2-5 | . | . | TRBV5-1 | CASSLAADSSETQYF | TGCGCCAGCAGCTTGGCCGCGGACAGCTCAGAGACCCAGTACTTC
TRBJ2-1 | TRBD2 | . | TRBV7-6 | CASSLGGRTSGASYNEQFF | TGTGCCAGCAGCTTAGGGGGTAGGACTAGCGGGGCCTCCTACAATGAGCAGTTCTTC
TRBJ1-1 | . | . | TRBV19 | CASSILKGGGTEAFF | TGTGCCAGTAGTATCCTCAAGGGCGGTGGCACTGAAGCTTTCTTT